This T cell receptor beta chain was observed in a study of blood T cell repertoires in COVID-19. About the research overall: The study drew acute and convalescent COVID-19 samples from the United States, Italy and Spain. T cells, B-cell-depleted T cells, or PBMCs supplied cDNA or gDNA.

The ends were cut back, 4 bases at V and 4 bases at J, with 12 bases in the middle. CDR1 and CDR2 from the germline V gene are GTSNPN and SVGIG (reference sequence). The CDR3 is 13 amino acids. Per the study methods: For nucleated cells, counts were estimated from reference gene primer amplification. Repertoires were generated with immunoSEQ multiplex PCR, while TCRdb's copy carries only in-frame clones and drops some. That table gives V, J and clone size, and the DNA gave D and trimming. The table has about 220,000 clones, around three quarters seen once; the top ten hold approximately 7.2%. This clone was detected many times.

The V call is TRBV30, the J call TRBJ2-3; no clear D gene. Sample: peripheral blood. This receptor was taken from an older woman with acute or convalescent COVID-19. The CDR3 region has the DNA TGTGCCTGGACGAAGCGCCTGGCAGATACGCAGTATTTT. It yields the protein CAWTKRLADTQYF. Drawing the rest from reference TRBV30 and TRBJ2-3, the complete variable domain is SQTIHQWPATLVQPVGSPLSLECTVEGTSNPNLYWYRQAAGRGLQLLFYSVGIGQISSEVPQNLSASRPQDRQFILSSKKLLLSDSGFYLCAWTKRLADTQYFGPGTRLTVL.